This T cell receptor (beta chain) was sequenced during a study of cytomegalovirus exposure and HLA in healthy donors. Findings of the study overall: A link between a missense DCLRE1C variant and TCR beta V- and J-gene trimming emerged from a later analysis. Fewer N-insertions (relative to the roughly 730-donor mean) were reportedly seen in an Asian-associated ancestry cluster in a later analysis.

The CDR3 length is 16 residues. Germline V CDR1 and CDR2: SGHRS, YFSETQ. The junction had 10 bases not matched to a gene; V was cut back by 3 bases and J by 4 bases. Worth noting for this clone: Its antigen is not known.

The PCR employed 60 Vbeta primers together with 13 Jbeta primers. Some clones are missing from TCRdb's copy, which holds only in-frame ones; the method was immunoSEQ multiplex PCR. Altogether around 120,000 clones are present, under 90% being singletons, with the ten largest covering around 0.7%. Sequenced sample: PBMCs. The TCR comes from a young man in good health and CMV-seronegative. The rearrangement links TRBV5-1 to TRBJ2-7, with 10 bases lining up with TRBD2. For the CDR3, the DNA is TGCGCCAGCAGCTCTAAGCGGGGGGGCAGCATTTACGAGCAGTACTTC. It yields the protein CASSSKRGGSIYEQYF.